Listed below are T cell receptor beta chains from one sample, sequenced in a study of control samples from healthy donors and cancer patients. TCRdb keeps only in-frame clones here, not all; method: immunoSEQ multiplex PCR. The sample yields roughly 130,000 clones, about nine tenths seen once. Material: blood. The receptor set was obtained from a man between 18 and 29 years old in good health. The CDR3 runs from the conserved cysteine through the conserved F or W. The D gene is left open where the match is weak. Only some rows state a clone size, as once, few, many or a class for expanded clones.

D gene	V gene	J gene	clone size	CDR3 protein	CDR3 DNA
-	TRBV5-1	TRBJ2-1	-	CASSDGPREEQFF	TGCGCCAGCAGCGACGGGCCCCGGGAGGAGCAGTTCTTC
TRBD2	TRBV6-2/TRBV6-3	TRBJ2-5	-	CASSYLTSGRETQYF	TGTGCCAGCAGTTACTTAACTAGCGGGAGGGAGACCCAGTACTTC
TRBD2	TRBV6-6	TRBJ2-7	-	CASSPLGGKNSYEQYF	TGTGCCAGCAGTCCGCTGGGGGGGAAGAACTCCTACGAGCAGTACTTC
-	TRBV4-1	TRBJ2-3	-	CASSQEEATDTQYF	TGCGCCAGCAGCCAAGAGGAAGCGACAGATACGCAGTATTTT
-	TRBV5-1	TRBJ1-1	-	CASSLGDIQLEAFF	TGCGCCAGCAGCTTGGGGGACATCCAATTAGAAGCTTTCTTT
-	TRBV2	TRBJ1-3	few	CASSLNVYSGNTIYF	TGTGCCAGCAGCCTTAATGTTTACTCTGGAAACACCATATATTTT
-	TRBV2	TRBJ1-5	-	CASRGPGSNQPQHF	TGTGCCAGCAGGGGACCGGGCAGCAATCAGCCCCAGCATTTT
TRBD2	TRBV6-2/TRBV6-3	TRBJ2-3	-	CASSYFLAETDTQYF	TGTGCCAGCAGTTACTTCCTAGCGGAGACAGATACGCAGTATTTT
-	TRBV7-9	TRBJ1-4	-	CASSLSAMGEKLFF	TGTGCCAGCAGCTTATCAGCGATGGGGGAAAAACTGTTTTTT
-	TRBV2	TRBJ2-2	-	CASSAAGRGATGELFF	TGTGCCAGCAGTGCAGCAGGGAGAGGTGCAACCGGGGAGCTGTTTTTT
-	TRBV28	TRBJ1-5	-	CASSVATGQPQHF	TGTGCCAGCAGCGTGGCCACGGGTCAGCCCCAGCATTTT
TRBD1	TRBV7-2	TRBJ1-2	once	CASSSWDRGRDGYTF	TGTGCCAGCAGCTCCTGGGACAGGGGGCGGGATGGCTACACCTTC
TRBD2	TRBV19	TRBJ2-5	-	CASSISITSGGAGETQYF	TGTGCCAGTAGTATCTCTATAACTAGCGGGGGGGCCGGGGAGACCCAGTACTTC
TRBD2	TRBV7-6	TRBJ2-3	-	CASSLVAGVGTDTQYF	TGTGCCAGCAGCTTAGTTGCGGGAGTCGGCACAGATACGCAGTATTTT
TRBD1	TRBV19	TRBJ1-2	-	CASSTSRTGGGGYTF	TGTGCCAGTAGTACTTCCCGCACAGGGGGCGGTGGCTACACCTTC
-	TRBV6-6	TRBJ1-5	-	CASTLGLFQPQHF	TGTGCCAGCACCCTGGGGCTGTTTCAGCCCCAGCATTTT
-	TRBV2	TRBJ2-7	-	CASSTEPSGSYEQYF	TGTGCCAGCAGTACGGAGCCAAGTGGCTCCTACGAGCAGTACTTC
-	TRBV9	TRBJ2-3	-	CASSVNQNTDTQYF	TGTGCCAGCAGCGTAAATCAAAACACAGATACGCAGTATTTT
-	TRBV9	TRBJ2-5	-	CASSVGEGSGETQYF	TGTGCCAGCAGCGTAGGAGAGGGGAGCGGCGAGACCCAGTACTTC
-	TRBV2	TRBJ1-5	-	CASSEQTYSNQPQHF	TGTGCCAGCAGTGAACAAACCTATAGCAATCAGCCCCAGCATTTT
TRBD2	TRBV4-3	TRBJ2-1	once	CASSRYLAGGHNEQFF	TGCGCCAGCAGCCGGTATCTAGCGGGAGGCCACAATGAGCAGTTCTTC
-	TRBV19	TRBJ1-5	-	CASSIVLGSNQPQHF	TGTGCCAGTAGTATAGTCTTAGGGAGCAATCAGCCCCAGCATTTT
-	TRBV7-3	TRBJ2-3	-	CASSINRDTPNTQYF	TGTGCCAGCAGCATTAACCGGGACACGCCCAATACGCAGTATTTT